A single sample gave rise to the 16 T cell receptor beta chains below, sequenced in a study of OX40 agonist ivuxolimab in advanced cancers. TCRdb's table, derived via immunoSEQ multiplex PCR, lists solely in-frame clones and lacks some. Among about 28,000 clones, almost 80% were seen once, and the ten largest hold 8.5% to 14%. The sample here was CD4+ or CD8+ T cells sorted from blood, taken in a trial of the OX40 agonist ivuxolimab. These receptors were taken from an adult with an advanced solid tumor such as melanoma, head and neck, liver or kidney cancer.

The chain employs TRBV5-6 and TRBJ1-5; D remains unclear. This CDR3 spans 11 amino acids. In germline, CDR1 is SGHDT, CDR2 YYEEEE. V lost 2 bases to trimming and J lost 7 bases, with 4 bases between them. DNA for the CDR3: TGTGCCAGCAGCTTAGTCCAGCCCCAGCATTTT. It yields the protein CASSLVQPQHF. The full variable domain, rest sourced from reference TRBV5-6 and TRBJ1-5, is DAGVTQSPTHLIKTRGQQVTLRCSPKSGHDTVSWYQQALGQGPQFIFQYYEEEERQRGNFPDRFSGHQFPNYSSELNVNALLLGDSALYLCASSLVQPQHFGDGTRLSIL.

V gene TRBV7-6 combines with J gene TRBJ1-4, with TRBD1 identical over 7 bases. J lost 6 bases, V lost 1 base, and 5 bases had no gene match. Germline CDR1 and CDR2: SGHVS and FNYEAQ. CDR3 length: 15 residues. CDR3 protein: CASSLGGQPDEKLFF. The CDR3 nucleotides are TGTGCCAGCAGCTTAGGGGGACAGCCCGATGAAAAACTGTTTTTT.

This clone was seen only once. The gene calls are TRBV7-9 and TRBJ2-2, with TRBD1 identical over 7 bases. With 8 bases clipped from V and 6 bases from J, the junction kept 3 bases outside the gene matches. The CDR3 extends over 12 amino acids. Germline V gives CDR1 SEHNR, CDR2 FQNEAQ (reference sequence). The CDR3 nucleotides read TGTGCCAGCGAAGGGGGCTCCGGGGAGCTGTTTTTT. Translation gives CASEGGSGELFF.

The chain combines TRBV18 with TRBJ2-3; 7 bases align to TRBD2. CDR3 length: 18 residues. Germline-derived CDR1 and CDR2 are KGHSH and LQKENI. Germline trimming cut 2 bases from V and 0 bases from J; bases unmatched to any gene: 11. The CDR3 DNA reads TGTGCCAGCTCACCATTAACGGGGGGTTCGCTTAGCACAGATACGCAGTATTTT. It is translated as CASSPLTGGSLSTDTQYF.

V is TRBV5-1 and J is TRBJ2-3, with 8 nucleotides matching TRBD2. CDR3 length: 17 amino acids. Germline V lookup: CDR1 SGHRS, CDR2 YFSETQ. J gave up 2 bases and V 0 bases, and 8 bases lay outside the gene matches. CDR3 coding DNA: TGCGCCAGCAGCTTGGCCGGGCGGGGGGTGCCCACAGATACGCAGTATTTT. Translation: CASSLAGRGVPTDTQYF.

The V call is TRBV27, the J call TRBJ2-7; D possibly corresponds to TRBD2 (7 bases). Germline-derived CDR1 and CDR2 are MNHEY and SMNVEV (reference sequence). The CDR3 extends over 14 amino acids. Trimming took off 2 bases at V and 5 bases at J, with 13 bases between the two ends. CDR3 residues: CASSLSGTTHEQYF. CDR3 DNA sequence: TGTGCCAGCAGTTTAAGCGGGACAACCCACGAGCAGTACTTC.

This rearrangement joins TRBV11-2 to TRBJ2-2, with D unresolved. CDR1 SGHAT and CDR2 FQNNGV come from the germline V gene. With 1 base removed from V and 8 bases from J, the gap between germline ends came to 5 bases. The CDR3 is made up of 12 amino acids. The CDR3 spells CASSLVAGELFF. CDR3 bases: TGTGCCAGCAGCTTAGTGGCTGGGGAGCTGTTTTTT.

The CDR3 spells CASSQRENYGYTF. The CDR3 bases are TGCGCCAGCAGCCAACGGGAGAACTATGGCTACACCTTC. V and J are TRBV4-1 and TRBJ1-2; D not resolved. CDR1 and CDR2 from the germline V gene are MGHRA and YSYEKL. V was trimmed by 2 bases and J by 2 bases, leaving 6 bases between them. The CDR3 totals 13 residues.

The V and J genes are TRBV9 and TRBJ1-2, with a weak D call TRBD1 (5 bases). With 3 bases removed from V and 5 bases from J, the gap between germline ends came to 14 bases. This CDR3 has 14 amino acids. The V gene's germline CDR1 is SGDLS and CDR2 YYNGEE. In nucleotides, the CDR3 is TGTGCCAGCAGCGGGGCAGGGACGGGGTATGGCTACACCTTC. Residues: CASSGAGTGYGYTF.

This rearrangement joins TRBV27 to TRBJ2-7; D perhaps matches TRBD2 (6 bases). V lost 5 bases, J lost 5 bases, and 19 bases lay in between. Germline CDR1 is MNHEY and CDR2 is SMNVEV (reference sequence). The CDR3 contains 15 residues. The DNA of the CDR3 is TGTGCCAGCAGTGCACGCCCCCGGGGGAACCACGAGCAGTACTTC. Protein sequence: CASSARPRGNHEQYF.

DNA of the CDR3: TGTGCCAGCAGTGCCAAGGACAGGGCACGGTATCAGCCCCAGCATTTT. It codes for CASSAKDRARYQPQHF. The chain couples TRBV6-1 to TRBJ1-5, with 8 nucleotides matching TRBD1. This CDR3 comprises 16 residues. From germline, CDR1 is MNHNS and CDR2 SASEGT. The ends lost 4 bases at V and 5 bases at J; junction bases unmatched: 10.

This chain uses TRBV4-3 with TRBJ2-1; TRBD2 matches at 8 bases. Germline loops: CDR1 LGHNA, CDR2 YSLEER. The ends lost 0 bases at V and 3 bases at J; junction bases unmatched: 4. The CDR3 totals 16 residues. CDR3 nucleotide sequence: TGCGCCAGCAGCCAAGACCCCGGGACTAGCTACAATGAGCAGTTCTTC. Protein sequence: CASSQDPGTSYNEQFF.

The J gene is TRBJ2-7, the V gene TRBV4-3; 7 bases match TRBD1. CDR1 is LGHNA and CDR2 is YSLEER in the germline V gene. The length of the CDR3 is 14 residues. V trimming: 4 bases; J trimming: 2 bases; junction bases outside the gene matches: 5. For the CDR3, the DNA is TGCGCCAGCAGCCCTAGGGACAGTACCTACGAGCAGTACTTC. Translating gives CASSPRDSTYEQYF.

J is TRBJ2-3 and V is TRBV12-5; D is unclear. In germline, CDR1 is LGHNT, CDR2 FRNRAP. V gave up 1 base and J gave up 4 bases, with 6 bases separating them. This CDR3 comprises 13 residues. CDR3 in amino acids: CASGLGGADTQYF. In nucleotides, the CDR3 is TGTGCTAGTGGTTTGGGAGGCGCAGATACGCAGTATTTT.

The rearrangement links TRBV6-1 to TRBJ2-1; the match to TRBD1 covers 11 bases. J gave up 6 bases and V 1 base, and 5 bases lay outside the gene matches. This CDR3 is 16 amino acids long. Germline lookup yields CDR1 MNHNS and CDR2 SASEGT. CDR3 nucleotides: TGTGCCAGCAGTGAAGAAACCGGGACAGGGGGCAATGAGCAGTTCTTC. Its protein is CASSEETGTGGNEQFF.

The rearrangement joins TRBV13 to TRBJ2-1; maybe TRBD1 (5 bases). V was clipped by 4 bases and J by 7 bases, with 11 bases between them. The CDR3 spans 13 residues. Per germline, CDR1 PRHDT and CDR2 FYEKMQ (reference sequence). CDR3 nucleotide sequence: TGTGCCAGCAGCTATCAGGGTGCGAATGAGCAGTTCTTC. Its protein product is CASSYQGANEQFF.